The TCR beta chain described here comes from a study of blood T cell repertoires in COVID-19. The assay was immunoSEQ multiplex PCR, and TCRdb's table has in-frame clones only and misses some. The sample yields 200,000 or so clones, approximately 87% seen once. Germline V gene data show CDR1 as GTSNPN and CDR2 as SVGIG (reference sequence). The CDR3 has 15 residues. V was clipped by 3 bases and J by 0 bases, with 12 bases between them. This clone was counted only a few times. One Seattle source followed patients from active infection through their disease course. V and J are TRBV30 and TRBJ1-3; D is perhaps TRBD1 (5 bases). The sample was peripheral blood. The TCR was taken from a person aged 70 to 79 with COVID-19, enrolled during active disease. Written as DNA, the CDR3 is TGTGCCTGGAGCCGGGACTCCGGCTCTGGAAACACCATATATTTT. Residues: CAWSRDSGSGNTIYF.